This T cell receptor (beta chain) is drawn from a study of T cell changes during pregnancy in multiple sclerosis. This CDR3 region has 16 residues. Germline values: CDR1 MNHEY, CDR2 SMNVEV (reference sequence). Trimming left V 6 bases short and J 2 bases short, with 17 bases between. The protocol was immunoSEQ multiplex PCR, while the TCRdb copy is restricted to in-frame clones and leaves out a portion. The sample lists around 30,000 clones; 87% were seen once. The input for sequencing was CD8+ T cells from peripheral blood mononuclear cells, taken before pregnancy. The origin of this receptor is a female donor with multiple sclerosis, enrolled in a pregnancy study. J is TRBJ2-4 and V is TRBV27; maybe TRBD2 (7 bases). CDR3 protein: CASSSRGGVTKNIQYF. In nucleotides, the CDR3 is TGTGCCAGCAGCTCGAGGGGGGGAGTTACCAAAAACATTCAGTACTTC.